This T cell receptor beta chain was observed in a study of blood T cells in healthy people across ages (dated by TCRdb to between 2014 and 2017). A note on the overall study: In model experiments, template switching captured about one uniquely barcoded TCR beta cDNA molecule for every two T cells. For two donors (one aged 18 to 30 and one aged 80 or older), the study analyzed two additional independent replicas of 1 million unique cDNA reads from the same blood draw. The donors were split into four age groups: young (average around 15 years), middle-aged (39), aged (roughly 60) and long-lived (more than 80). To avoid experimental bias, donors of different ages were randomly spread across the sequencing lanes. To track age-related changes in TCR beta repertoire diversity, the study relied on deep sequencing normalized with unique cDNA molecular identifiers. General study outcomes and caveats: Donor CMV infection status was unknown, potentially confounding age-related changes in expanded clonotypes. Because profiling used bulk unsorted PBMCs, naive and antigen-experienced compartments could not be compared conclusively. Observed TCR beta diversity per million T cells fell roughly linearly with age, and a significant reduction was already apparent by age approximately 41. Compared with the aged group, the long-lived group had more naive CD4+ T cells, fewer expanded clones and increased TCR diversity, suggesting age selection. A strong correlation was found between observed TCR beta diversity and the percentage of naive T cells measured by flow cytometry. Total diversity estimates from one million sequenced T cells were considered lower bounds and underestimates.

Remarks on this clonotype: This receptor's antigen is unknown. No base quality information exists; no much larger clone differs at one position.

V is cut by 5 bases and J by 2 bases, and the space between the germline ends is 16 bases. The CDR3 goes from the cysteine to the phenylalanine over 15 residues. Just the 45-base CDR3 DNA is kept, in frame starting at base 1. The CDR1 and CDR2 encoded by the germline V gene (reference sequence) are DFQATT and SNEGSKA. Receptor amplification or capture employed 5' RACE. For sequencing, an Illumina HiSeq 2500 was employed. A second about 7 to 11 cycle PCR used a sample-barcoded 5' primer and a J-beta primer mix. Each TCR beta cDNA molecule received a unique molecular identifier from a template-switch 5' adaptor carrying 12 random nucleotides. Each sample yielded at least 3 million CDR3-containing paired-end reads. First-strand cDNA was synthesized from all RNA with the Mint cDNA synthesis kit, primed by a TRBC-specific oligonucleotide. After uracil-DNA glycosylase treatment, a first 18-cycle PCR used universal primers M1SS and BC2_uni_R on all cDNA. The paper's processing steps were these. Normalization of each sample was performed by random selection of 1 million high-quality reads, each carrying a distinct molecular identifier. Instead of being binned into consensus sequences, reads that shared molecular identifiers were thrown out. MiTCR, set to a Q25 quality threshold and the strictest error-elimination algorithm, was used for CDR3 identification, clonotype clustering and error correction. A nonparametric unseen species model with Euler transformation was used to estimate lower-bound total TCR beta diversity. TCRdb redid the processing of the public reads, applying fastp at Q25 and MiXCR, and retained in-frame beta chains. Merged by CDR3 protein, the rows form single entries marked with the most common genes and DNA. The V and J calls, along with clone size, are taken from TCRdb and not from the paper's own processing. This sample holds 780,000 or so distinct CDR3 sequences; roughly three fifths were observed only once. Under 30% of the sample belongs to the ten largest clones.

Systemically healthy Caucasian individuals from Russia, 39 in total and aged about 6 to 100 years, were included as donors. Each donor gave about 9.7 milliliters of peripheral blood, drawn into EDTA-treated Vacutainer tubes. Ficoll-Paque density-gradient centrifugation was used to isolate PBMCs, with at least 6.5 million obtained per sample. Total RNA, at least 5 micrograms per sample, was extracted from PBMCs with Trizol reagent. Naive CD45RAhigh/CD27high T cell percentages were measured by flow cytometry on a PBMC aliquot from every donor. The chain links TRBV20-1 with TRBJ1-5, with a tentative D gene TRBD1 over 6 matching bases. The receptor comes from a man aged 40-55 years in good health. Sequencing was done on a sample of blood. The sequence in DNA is TGCAGTGCTGAATCTGGGGCAGGGGGCAATCAGCCCCAGCATTTT. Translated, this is CSAESGAGGNQPQHF.